Reported below is one T cell receptor beta chain. The data stem from a study of graft-versus-host responses after intestinal transplantation. The CDR3 contains 16 residues. Looked up from germline, CDR1 is SGDLS and CDR2 is YYNGEE. The V end was cut by 3 bases, the J end by 6 bases, with 21 bases between. Clones were sequenced by immunoSEQ multiplex PCR, and TCRdb holds only the in-frame ones, with some missing. The sample lists around 15,000 clones, 88% occurring once. This receptor was identified in a human patient who received an intestinal transplant, so some T cells may come from the graft donor. J is TRBJ1-2 and V is TRBV9; the D gene is possibly TRBD1 (5 bases). The sample in question was PBMCs, obtained roughly 110 days after intestinal transplant. In DNA, the CDR3 is TGTGCCAGCAGCGCAAGCGGGACGGGTCTACAGAATGGCTACACCTTC. Its protein is CASSASGTGLQNGYTF.